These 12 T cell receptor beta chains were all obtained from the same sample, sequenced in a study of OX40 agonist ivuxolimab in advanced cancers. Profiling relied on immunoSEQ multiplex PCR, and the TCRdb table lists in-frame clones only, not all of them. Of about 35,000 clones listed, more than 75% were seen once; the top ten hold 12%. The sequencing here drew on CD4+ or CD8+ T cells sorted from blood, taken in a trial of the OX40 agonist ivuxolimab. The source is an adult with an advanced solid tumor such as melanoma, head and neck, liver or kidney cancer.

V and J are TRBV4-3 and TRBJ2-3; 7 nucleotides align to TRBD2. This CDR3 is built from 16 residues. The V gene end was trimmed by 1 base and the J gene end by 6 bases; junction bases not matched to a gene: 10. Germline CDR1 is LGHNA and CDR2 is YSLEER. The CDR3 DNA sequence: TGCGCCAGCAGCCAAGCCGGGATCTCCGGGGGGGATACGCAGTATTTT. The encoded protein is CASSQAGISGGDTQYF.

In this sample, this clone is medium-sized (0.01 to 0.1%). The V and J genes are TRBV5-1 and TRBJ2-7; D is perhaps TRBD1 or TRBD2 (5 bases each). Trimming cost V 0 bases and J 7 bases, with 14 bases left between them. In germline, CDR1 is SGHRS, CDR2 YFSETQ. This CDR3 has 14 residues. The CDR3 bases are TGCGCCAGCAGCTTGGCGAGTGGGGGTTGGGAGCAGTACTTC. It is translated as CASSLASGGWEQYF.

This clone was seen once. The chain uses TRBV12-5 and TRBJ2-7, with D possibly matching TRBD1 (5 bases). The CDR3 totals 12 residues. Trimming left V 9 bases short and J 1 base short, with 10 bases between. Germline values: CDR1 LGHNT, CDR2 FRNRAP. The CDR3 region has the DNA TGTGCTAGCTCTGACAGTTCCTACGAGCAGTACTTC. Protein: CASSDSSYEQYF.

This clone has only a few counts. The V gene is TRBV19, the J gene TRBJ1-3, with TRBD1 matching 8 bases. CDR1 LNHDA and CDR2 SQIVND come from the germline V gene (reference sequence). Trimming cost V 8 bases and J 3 bases; bases outside gene matches: 15. CDR3 length: 17 amino acids. CDR3 loop: CASQLLSTGDFGNTIYF. In DNA, the CDR3 is TGTGCCAGTCAACTCCTATCGACAGGGGATTTTGGAAACACCATATATTTT.

This rearrangement joins TRBV6-5 to TRBJ1-1; possible D gene TRBD1, 6 bases. Per the germline V gene, CDR1 is MNHEY and CDR2 is SVGAGI. The length of the CDR3 is 15 residues. V was trimmed by 4 bases and J by 5 bases, leaving 17 bases between them. The CDR3 nucleotides read TGTGCCAGCAGTTCCCCCGTTTCAGGGGTTACTGAAGCTTTCTTT. Its protein product is CASSSPVSGVTEAFF.

The chain uses TRBV5-1 and TRBJ2-6; D perhaps matches TRBD1 (5 bases). This CDR3 contains 17 residues. Germline loops: CDR1 SGHRS, CDR2 YFSETQ. V lost 3 bases to trimming and J lost 2 bases, with 15 bases between them. The CDR3 here is CASSSAYQGPGANVLTF. In DNA, the CDR3 is TGCGCCAGCAGCTCCGCCTACCAGGGTCCTGGGGCCAACGTCCTGACTTTC.

The rearrangement links TRBV28 to TRBJ2-1, with a tentative D call TRBD1 (6 bases). Trimming removed 5 bases at V and 8 bases at J, with 16 bases between. The germline CDR1 and CDR2 sequences are MDHEN and SYDVKM. The CDR3 totals 14 residues. The CDR3 sequence is CASSQGRVAYEQFF. DNA of the CDR3: TGTGCCAGCAGTCAGGGGCGTGTCGCTTATGAGCAGTTCTTC.

The V and J genes are TRBV9 and TRBJ1-6; D is unclear. Trimming took off 0 bases at V and 5 bases at J, with 6 bases between the two ends. Germline loops: CDR1 SGDLS, CDR2 YYNGEE. CDR3 length: 14 residues. The CDR3 loop is CASSVEGNNSPLHF. CDR3 coding DNA: TGTGCCAGCAGCGTAGAAGGGAATAATTCACCCCTCCACTTT.

For this clone: This CDR3 is also generated by other DNA sequences in the sample. CDR3 DNA sequence: TGCGCCAGCAGCCAAGTACAGGGGTACAATGAGCAGTTCTTC. Translation gives CASSQVQGYNEQFF. The chain links TRBV4-1 to TRBJ2-1; TRBD1 aligns across 7 bases. The V segment lost 1 base and the J segment 4 bases; nucleotides outside the gene matches: 1. The germline gives CDR1 MGHRA, CDR2 YSYEKL. The CDR3 runs 14 residues.

This sequence joins TRBV2 and TRBJ2-7, with TRBD1 matching 7 bases. CDR3 length equals 14 residues. J gave up 1 base and V 1 base, and 1 base lay outside the gene matches. Germline values: CDR1 SNHLY, CDR2 FYNNEI. Here the CDR3 reads CASSEDRGSYEQYF. CDR3 DNA: TGTGCCAGCAGTGAAGACAGGGGTTCCTACGAGCAGTACTTC.

Only one count was recorded for this clone. The chain joins TRBV7-6 to TRBJ2-7, with 7 positions matching TRBD1. The length of the CDR3 is 12 residues. The germline V gene encodes CDR1 SGHVS and CDR2 FNYEAQ. The V and J ends lost 5 bases and 6 bases, in that order; junction bases with no gene match: 4. Written as DNA, the CDR3 is TGTGCCAGCAGCCAGGGGACAGCCGAGCAGTACTTC. Encoded protein: CASSQGTAEQYF.

The rearrangement links TRBV4-1 to TRBJ2-5, with 8 bases matching TRBD1. Germline CDR1 and CDR2: MGHRA and YSYEKL. This CDR3 region has 17 residues. The trim removed 1 base at V and 5 bases at J, leaving 12 bases unmatched. Written as DNA, the CDR3 is TGCGCCAGCAGCCAAGGAATGTCAGGGGGCGCCAGGGAGACCCAGTACTTC. Its protein product is CASSQGMSGGARETQYF.